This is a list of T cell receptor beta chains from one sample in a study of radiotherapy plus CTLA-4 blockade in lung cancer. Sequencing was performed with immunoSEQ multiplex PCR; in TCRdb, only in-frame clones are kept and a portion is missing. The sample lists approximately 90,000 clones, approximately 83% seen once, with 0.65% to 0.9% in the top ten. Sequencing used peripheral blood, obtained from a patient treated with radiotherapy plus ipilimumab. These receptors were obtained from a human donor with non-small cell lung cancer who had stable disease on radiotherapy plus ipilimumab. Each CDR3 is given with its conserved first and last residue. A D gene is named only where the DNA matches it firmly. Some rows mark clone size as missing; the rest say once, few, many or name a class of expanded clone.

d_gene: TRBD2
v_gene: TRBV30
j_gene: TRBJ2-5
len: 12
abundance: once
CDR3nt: TGTGCCTGGACGGGACTAGGAGAGACCCAGTACTTC
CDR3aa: CAWTGLGETQYF

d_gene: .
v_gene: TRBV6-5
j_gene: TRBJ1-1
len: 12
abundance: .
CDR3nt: TGTGCCAGCAGATCCCGCGGGGTTGAAGCTTTCTTT
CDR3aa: CASRSRGVEAFF

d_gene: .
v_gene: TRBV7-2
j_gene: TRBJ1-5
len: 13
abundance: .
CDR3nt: TGTGCCAGCAGCTTATCTCATAATCAGCCCCAGCATTTT
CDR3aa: CASSLSHNQPQHF

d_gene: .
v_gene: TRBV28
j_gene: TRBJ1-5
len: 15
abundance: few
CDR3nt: TGTGCCAGCAGTTTACGGGGACTGATTAATCAGCCCCAGCATTTT
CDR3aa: CASSLRGLINQPQHF

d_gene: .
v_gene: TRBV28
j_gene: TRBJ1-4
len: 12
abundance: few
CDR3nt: TGTGCCAGCAGTCTTCCTAATGAAAAACTGTTTTTT
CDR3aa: CASSLPNEKLFF

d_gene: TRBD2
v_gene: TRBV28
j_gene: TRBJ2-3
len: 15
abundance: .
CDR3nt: TGTGCCAGCAGTTTCCTAGCGGGAGTCACAGATACGCAGTATTTT
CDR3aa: CASSFLAGVTDTQYF

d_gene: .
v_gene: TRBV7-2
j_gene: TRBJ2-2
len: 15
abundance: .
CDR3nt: TGTGCCAGCAATTTCCAGCCGCATTCAACCGGGGAGCTGTTTTTT
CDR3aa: CASNFQPHSTGELFF

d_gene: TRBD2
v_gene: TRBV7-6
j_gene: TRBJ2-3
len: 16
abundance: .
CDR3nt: TGTGCCAGCAGTTCGGGACTAGCGCTTAGCACAGATACGCAGTATTTT
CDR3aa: CASSSGLALSTDTQYF

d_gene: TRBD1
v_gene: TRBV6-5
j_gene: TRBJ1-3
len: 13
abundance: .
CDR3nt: TGTGCCAGCAGTACAGGGGGTGGAAACACCATATATTTT
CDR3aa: CASSTGGGNTIYF

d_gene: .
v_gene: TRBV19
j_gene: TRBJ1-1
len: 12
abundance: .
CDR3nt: TGTGCCAGTAGTTTGAACAGGGAGTCGGCTTTCTTT
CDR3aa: CASSLNRESAFF

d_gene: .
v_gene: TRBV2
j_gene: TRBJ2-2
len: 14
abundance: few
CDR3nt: TGTGCCAGCAGAGGGGACGGAGACACCGGGGAGCTGTTTTTT
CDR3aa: CASRGDGDTGELFF